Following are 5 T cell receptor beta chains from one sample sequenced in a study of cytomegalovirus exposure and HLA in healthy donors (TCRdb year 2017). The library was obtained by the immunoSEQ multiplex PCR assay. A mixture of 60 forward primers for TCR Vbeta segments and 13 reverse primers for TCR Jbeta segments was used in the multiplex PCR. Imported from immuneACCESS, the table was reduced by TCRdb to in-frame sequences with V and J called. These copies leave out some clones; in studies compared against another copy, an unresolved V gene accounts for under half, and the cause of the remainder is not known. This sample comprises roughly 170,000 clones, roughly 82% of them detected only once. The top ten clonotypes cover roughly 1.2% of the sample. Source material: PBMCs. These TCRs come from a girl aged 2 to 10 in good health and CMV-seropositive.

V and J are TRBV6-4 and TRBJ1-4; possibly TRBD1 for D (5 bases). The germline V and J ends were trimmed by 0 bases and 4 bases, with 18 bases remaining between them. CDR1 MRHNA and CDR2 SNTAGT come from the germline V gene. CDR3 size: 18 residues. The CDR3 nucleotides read TGTGCCAGCAGTGACTCTTTAAGGGCCGGCAGGGATAATGAAAAACTGTTTTTT. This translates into CASSDSLRAGRDNEKLFF.

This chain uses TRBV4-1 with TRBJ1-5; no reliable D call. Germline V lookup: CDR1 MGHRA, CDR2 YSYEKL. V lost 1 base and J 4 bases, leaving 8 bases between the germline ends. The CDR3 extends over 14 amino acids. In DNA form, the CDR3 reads TGCGCCAGCAGCCAAGCCGAACATAATCAGCCCCAGCATTTT. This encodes CASSQAEHNQPQHF.

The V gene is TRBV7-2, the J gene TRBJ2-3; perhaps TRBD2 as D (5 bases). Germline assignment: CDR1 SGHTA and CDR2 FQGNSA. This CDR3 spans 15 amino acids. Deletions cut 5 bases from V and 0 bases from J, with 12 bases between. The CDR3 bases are TGTGCCAGCAGCAAGAGGGAAGGAAGCACAGATACGCAGTATTTT. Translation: CASSKREGSTDTQYF.

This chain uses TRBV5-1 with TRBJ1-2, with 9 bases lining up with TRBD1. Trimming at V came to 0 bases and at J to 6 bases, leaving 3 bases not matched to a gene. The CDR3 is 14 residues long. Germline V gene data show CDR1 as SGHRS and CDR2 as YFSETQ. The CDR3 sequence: CASSLVDRGDGYTF. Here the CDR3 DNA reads TGCGCCAGCAGCTTGGTGGACAGGGGAGATGGCTACACCTTC.

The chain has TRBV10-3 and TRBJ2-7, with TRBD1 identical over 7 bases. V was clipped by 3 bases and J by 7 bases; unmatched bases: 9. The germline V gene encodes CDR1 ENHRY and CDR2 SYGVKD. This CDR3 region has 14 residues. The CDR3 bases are TGTGCCATCAGTGACCGGGACAGACTTTTAGAGCAGTACTTC. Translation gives CAISDRDRLLEQYF.